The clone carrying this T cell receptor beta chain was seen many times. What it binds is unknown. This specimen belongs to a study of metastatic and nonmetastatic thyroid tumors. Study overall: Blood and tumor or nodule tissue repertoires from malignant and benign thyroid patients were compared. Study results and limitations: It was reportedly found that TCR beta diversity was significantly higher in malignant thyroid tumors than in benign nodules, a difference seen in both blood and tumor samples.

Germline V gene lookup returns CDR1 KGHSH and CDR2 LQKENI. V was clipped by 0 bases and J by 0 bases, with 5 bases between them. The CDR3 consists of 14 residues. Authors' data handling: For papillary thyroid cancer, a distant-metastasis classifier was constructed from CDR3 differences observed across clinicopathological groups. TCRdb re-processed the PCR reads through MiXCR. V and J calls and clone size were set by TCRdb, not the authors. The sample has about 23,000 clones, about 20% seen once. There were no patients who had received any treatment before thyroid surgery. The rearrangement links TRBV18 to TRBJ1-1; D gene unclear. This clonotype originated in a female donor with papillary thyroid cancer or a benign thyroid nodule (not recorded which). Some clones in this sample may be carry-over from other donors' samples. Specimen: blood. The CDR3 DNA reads TGTGCCAGCTCACCACCAGAAGTGAACACTGAAGCTTTCTTT. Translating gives CASSPPEVNTEAFF. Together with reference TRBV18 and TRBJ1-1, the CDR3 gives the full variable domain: NAGVMQNPRHLVRRRGQEARLRCSPMKGHSHVYWYRQLPEEGLKFMVYLQKENIIDESGMPKERFSAEFPKEGPSILRIQQVVRGDSAAYFCASSPPEVNTEAFFGQGTRLTVV.